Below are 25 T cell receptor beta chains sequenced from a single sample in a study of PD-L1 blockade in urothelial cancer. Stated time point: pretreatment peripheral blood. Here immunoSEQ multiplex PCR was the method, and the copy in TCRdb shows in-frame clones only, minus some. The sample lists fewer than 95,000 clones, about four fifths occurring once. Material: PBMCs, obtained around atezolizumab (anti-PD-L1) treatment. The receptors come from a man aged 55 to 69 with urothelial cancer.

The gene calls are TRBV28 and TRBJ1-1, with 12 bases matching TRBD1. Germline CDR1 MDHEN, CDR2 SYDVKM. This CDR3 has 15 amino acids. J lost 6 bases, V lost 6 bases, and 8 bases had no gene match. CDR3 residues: CASRLGGQGAAEAFF. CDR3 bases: TGTGCCAGCAGACTGGGGGGACAGGGGGCCGCTGAAGCTTTCTTT.

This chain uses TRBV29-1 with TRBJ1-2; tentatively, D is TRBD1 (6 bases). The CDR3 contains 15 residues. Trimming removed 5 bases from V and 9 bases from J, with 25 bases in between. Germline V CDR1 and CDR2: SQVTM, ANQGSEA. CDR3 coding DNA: TGCAGCGTTTTGGGGACGACAGGCCGGTCTGGGAGCTACACCTTC. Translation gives CSVLGTTGRSGSYTF. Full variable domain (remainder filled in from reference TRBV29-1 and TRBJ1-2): SAVISQKPSRDICQRGTSLTIQCQVDSQVTMMFWYRQQPGQSLTLIATANQGSEATYESGFVIDKFPISRPNLTFSTLTVSNMSPEDSSIYLCSVLGTTGRSGSYTFGSGTRLTVV.

CDR3 residues: CASSPGGGEKLFF. The CDR3 DNA sequence: TGTGCCAGCAGTCCGGGGGGTGGTGAAAAACTGTTTTTT. The V gene is TRBV2, the J gene TRBJ1-4; tentative D call: TRBD1 (5 bases). The V end lost 5 bases, the J end lost 7 bases, and 11 bases lay between the germline ends. The CDR3 totals 13 residues. CDR1 SNHLY and CDR2 FYNNEI come from the germline V gene. The full variable domain, completed using reference TRBV2 and TRBJ1-4, is EPEVTQTPSHQVTQMGQEVILRCVPISNHLYFYWYRQILGQKVEFLVSFYNNEISEKSEIFDDQFSVERPDGSNFTLKIRSTKLEDSAMYFCASSPGGGEKLFFGSGTQLSVL.

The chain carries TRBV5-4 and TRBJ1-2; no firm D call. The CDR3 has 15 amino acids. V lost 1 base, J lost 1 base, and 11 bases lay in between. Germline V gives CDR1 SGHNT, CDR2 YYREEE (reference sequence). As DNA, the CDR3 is TGTGCCAGCAGCTTGTTGAACAGTCTTAACTATGGCTACACCTTC. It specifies CASSLLNSLNYGYTF.

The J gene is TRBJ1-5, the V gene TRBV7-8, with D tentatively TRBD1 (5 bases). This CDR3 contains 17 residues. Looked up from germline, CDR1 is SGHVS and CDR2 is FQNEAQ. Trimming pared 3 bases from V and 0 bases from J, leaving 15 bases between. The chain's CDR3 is CASSFNRIVYSNQPQHF. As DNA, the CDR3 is TGTGCCAGCAGCTTCAACAGGATCGTATATAGCAATCAGCCCCAGCATTTT.

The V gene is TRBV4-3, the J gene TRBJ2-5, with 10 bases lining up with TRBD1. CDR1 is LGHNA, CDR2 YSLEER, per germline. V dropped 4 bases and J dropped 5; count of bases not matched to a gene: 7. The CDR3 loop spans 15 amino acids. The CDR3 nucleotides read TGCGCCAGCAGCCTGACAGGGGGCAGCTTGGAGACCCAGTACTTC. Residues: CASSLTGGSLETQYF.

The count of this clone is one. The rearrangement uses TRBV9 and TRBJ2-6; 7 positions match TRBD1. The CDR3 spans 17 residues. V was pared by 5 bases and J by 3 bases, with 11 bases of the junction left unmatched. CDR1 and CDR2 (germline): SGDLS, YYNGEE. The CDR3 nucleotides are TGTGCCAGCAGGGGTGGGACAGTTCTGCTTGGGGCCAACGTCCTGACTTTC. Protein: CASRGGTVLLGANVLTF.

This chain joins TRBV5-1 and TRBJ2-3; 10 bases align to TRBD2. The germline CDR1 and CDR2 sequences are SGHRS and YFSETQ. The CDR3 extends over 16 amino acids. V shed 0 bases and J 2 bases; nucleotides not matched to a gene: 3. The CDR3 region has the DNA TGCGCCAGCAGCTTGGGTAGCGGGGGGCCCACAGATACGCAGTATTTT. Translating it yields CASSLGSGGPTDTQYF.

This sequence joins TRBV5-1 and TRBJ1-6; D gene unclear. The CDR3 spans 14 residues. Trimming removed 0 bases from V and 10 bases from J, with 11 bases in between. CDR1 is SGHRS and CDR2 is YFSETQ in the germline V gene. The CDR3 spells CASSLAGMGSPLHF. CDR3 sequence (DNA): TGCGCCAGCAGCTTGGCGGGAATGGGATCACCCCTCCACTTT. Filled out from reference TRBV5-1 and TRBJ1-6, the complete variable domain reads KAGVTQTPRYLIKTRGQQVTLSCSPISGHRSVSWYQQTPGQGLQFLFEYFSETQRNKGNFPGRFSGRQFSNSRSEMNVSTLELGDSALYLCASSLAGMGSPLHFGNGTRLTVT.

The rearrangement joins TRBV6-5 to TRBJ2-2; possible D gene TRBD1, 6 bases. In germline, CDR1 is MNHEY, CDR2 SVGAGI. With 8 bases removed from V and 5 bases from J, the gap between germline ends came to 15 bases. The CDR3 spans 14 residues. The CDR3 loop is CASAPDRLTGELFF. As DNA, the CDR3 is TGTGCCAGCGCCCCCGACAGGTTGACCGGGGAGCTGTTTTTT.

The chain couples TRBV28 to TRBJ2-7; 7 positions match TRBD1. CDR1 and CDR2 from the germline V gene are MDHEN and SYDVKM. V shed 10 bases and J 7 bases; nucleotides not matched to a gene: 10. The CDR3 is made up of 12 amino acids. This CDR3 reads CAIRDSLGEQYF. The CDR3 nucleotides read TGTGCCATTCGGGACAGTTTGGGGGAGCAGTACTTC.

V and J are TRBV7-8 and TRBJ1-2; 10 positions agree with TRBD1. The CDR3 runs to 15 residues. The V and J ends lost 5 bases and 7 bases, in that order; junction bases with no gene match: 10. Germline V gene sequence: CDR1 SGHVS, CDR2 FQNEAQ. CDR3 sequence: CASSAGTGEGGGYTF. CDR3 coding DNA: TGTGCCAGCAGCGCCGGGACAGGGGAGGGAGGTGGCTACACCTTC.

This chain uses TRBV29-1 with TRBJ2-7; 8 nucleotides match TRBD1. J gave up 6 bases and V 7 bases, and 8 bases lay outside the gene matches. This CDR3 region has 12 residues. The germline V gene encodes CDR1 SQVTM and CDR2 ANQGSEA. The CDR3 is CSAQGEVGEQYF. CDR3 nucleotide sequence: TGCAGCGCACAGGGGGAAGTGGGCGAGCAGTACTTC.

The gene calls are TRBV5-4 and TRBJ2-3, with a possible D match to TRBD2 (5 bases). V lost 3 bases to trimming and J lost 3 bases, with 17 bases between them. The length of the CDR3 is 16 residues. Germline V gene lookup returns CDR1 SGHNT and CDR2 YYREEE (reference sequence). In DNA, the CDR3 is TGTGCCAGCAGCTCCTATAGAGGGCCTGGGACAGATACGCAGTATTTT. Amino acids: CASSSYRGPGTDTQYF. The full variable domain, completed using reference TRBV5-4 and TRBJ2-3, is ETGVTQSPTHLIKTRGQQVTLRCSSQSGHNTVSWYQQALGQGPQFIFQYYREEENGRGNFPPRFSGLQFPNYSSELNVNALELDDSALYLCASSSYRGPGTDTQYFGPGTRLTVL.

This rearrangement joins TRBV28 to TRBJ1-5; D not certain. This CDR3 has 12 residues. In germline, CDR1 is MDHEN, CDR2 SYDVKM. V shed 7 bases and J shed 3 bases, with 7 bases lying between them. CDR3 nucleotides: TGTGCCAGCAAAAATATCAATCAGCCCCAGCATTTT. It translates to CASKNINQPQHF.

CDR3 sequence reads: CASSESRQGNTEAFF. The CDR3 region has the DNA TGCGCCAGCAGTGAGTCCCGACAGGGAAACACTGAAGCTTTCTTT. This chain joins TRBV10-1 and TRBJ1-1; 7 bases fit TRBD1. From germline, CDR1 is WNHNN and CDR2 SYGVQD (reference sequence). Trimming cost V 0 bases and J 2 bases; bases outside gene matches: 3. The CDR3 length is 15 residues.

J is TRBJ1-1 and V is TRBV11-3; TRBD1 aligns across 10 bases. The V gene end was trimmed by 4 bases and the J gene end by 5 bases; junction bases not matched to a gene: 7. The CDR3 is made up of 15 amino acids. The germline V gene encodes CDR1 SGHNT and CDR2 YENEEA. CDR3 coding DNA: TGTGCCAGCAGCTCGGACAGGGGGAAGATGACTGAAGCTTTCTTT. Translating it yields CASSSDRGKMTEAFF.

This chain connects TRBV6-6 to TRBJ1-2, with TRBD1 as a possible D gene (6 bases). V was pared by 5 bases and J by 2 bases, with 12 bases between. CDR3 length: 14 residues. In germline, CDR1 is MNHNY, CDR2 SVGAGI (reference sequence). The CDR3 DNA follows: TGTGCCAGCAGTCCCCAGGGGCAGAACTATGGCTACACCTTC. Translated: CASSPQGQNYGYTF.

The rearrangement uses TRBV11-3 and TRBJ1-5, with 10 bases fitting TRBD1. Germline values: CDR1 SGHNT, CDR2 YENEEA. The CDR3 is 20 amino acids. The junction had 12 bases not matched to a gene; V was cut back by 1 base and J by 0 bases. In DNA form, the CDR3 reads TGTGCCAGCAGCTTAGCGGCGTGGGACAGGGGTGTTTATAGCAATCAGCCCCAGCATTTT. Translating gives CASSLAAWDRGVYSNQPQHF.

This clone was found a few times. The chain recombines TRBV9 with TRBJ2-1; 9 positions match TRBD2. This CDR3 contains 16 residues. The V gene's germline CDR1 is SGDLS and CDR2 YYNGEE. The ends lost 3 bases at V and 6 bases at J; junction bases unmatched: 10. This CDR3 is CASSAHSRGGLNEQFF. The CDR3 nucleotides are TGTGCCAGCAGCGCCCACTCGCGGGGGGGTCTCAATGAGCAGTTCTTC.

The CDR3 spells CASGAPLSYEQYF. The CDR3 DNA reads TGTGCCAGCGGGGCTCCCCTCTCCTACGAGCAGTACTTC. This chain links TRBV7-9 with TRBJ2-7; D is perhaps TRBD1 (5 bases). Trimming shortened V by 8 bases and J by 0 bases, and 11 bases separated the two germline ends. The CDR3 extends over 13 amino acids. CDR1 SEHNR and CDR2 FQNEAQ come from the germline V gene (reference sequence).

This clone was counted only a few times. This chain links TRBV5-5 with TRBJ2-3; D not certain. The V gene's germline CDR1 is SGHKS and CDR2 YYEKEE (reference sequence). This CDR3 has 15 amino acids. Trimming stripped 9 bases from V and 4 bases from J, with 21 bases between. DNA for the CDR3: TGTGCCACATCCTTTGCACCGACAACCCCAGATACGCAGTATTTT. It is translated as CATSFAPTTPDTQYF.

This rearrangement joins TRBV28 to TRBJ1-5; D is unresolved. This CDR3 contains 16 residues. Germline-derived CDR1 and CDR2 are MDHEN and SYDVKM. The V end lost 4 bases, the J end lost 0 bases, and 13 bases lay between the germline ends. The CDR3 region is CASSSPVRYSNQPQHF. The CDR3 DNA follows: TGTGCCAGCAGTTCACCAGTACGTTATAGCAATCAGCCCCAGCATTTT. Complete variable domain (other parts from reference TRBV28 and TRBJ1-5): DVKVTQSSRYLVKRTGEKVFLECVQDMDHENMFWYRQDPGLGLRLIYFSYDVKMKEKGDIPEGYSVSREKKERFSLILESASTNQTSMYLCASSSPVRYSNQPQHFGDGTRLSIL.

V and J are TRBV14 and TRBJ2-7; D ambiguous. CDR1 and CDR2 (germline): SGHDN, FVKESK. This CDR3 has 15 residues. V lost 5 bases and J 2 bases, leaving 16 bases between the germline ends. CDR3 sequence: CASSLRSSAAYEQYF. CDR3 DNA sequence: TGTGCCAGCAGCTTACGATCTAGTGCAGCCTACGAGCAGTACTTC. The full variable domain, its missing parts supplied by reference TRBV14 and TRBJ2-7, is EAGVTQFPSHSVIEKGQTVTLRCDPISGHDNLYWYRRVMGKEIKFLLHFVKESKQDESGMPNNRFLAERTGGTYSTLKVQPAELEDSGVYFCASSLRSSAAYEQYFGPGTRLTVT.

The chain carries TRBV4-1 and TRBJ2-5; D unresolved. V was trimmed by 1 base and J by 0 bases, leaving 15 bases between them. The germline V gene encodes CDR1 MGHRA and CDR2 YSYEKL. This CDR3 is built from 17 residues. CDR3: CASSQGHGIAYQETQYF. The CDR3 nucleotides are TGCGCCAGCAGCCAAGGTCATGGCATAGCCTACCAAGAGACCCAGTACTTC.